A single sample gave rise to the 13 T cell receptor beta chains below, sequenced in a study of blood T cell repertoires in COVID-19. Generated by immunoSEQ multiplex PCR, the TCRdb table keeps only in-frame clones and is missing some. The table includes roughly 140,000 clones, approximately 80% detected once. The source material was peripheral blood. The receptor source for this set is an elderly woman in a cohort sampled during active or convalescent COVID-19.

This chain's CDR3 is CASRSDRGLYEQYF. The CDR3 region has the DNA TGTGCCAGCAGATCGGACAGGGGGCTTTACGAGCAGTACTTC. This chain joins TRBV2 and TRBJ2-7, with TRBD1 matching over 11 bases. This CDR3 has 14 residues. CDR1 and CDR2 (germline): SNHLY, FYNNEI. Trimming removed 6 bases from V and 4 bases from J; junction bases left unmatched: 5.

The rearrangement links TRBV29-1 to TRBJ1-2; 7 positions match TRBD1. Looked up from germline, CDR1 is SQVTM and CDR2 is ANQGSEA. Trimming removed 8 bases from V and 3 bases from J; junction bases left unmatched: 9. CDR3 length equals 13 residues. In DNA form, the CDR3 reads TGCAGCTACTGGGACAGCCTTGACTATGGCTACACCTTC. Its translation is CSYWDSLDYGYTF. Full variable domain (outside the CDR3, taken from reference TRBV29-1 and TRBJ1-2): SAVISQKPSRDICQRGTSLTIQCQVDSQVTMMFWYRQQPGQSLTLIATANQGSEATYESGFVIDKFPISRPNLTFSTLTVSNMSPEDSSIYLCSYWDSLDYGYTFGSGTRLTVV.

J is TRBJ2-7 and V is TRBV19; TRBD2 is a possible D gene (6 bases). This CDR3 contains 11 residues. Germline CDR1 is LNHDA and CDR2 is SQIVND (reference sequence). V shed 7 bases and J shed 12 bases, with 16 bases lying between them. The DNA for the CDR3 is TGTGCCAGTACCCACCCGGGGGTGCGGTACGTC. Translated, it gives CASTHPGVRYV.

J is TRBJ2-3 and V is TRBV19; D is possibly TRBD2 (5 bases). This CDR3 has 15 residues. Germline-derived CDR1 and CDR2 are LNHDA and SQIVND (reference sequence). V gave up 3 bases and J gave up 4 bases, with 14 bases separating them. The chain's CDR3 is CASSIPGESPDTQYF. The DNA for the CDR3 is TGTGCCAGTAGTATCCCCGGGGAGTCTCCAGATACGCAGTATTTT.

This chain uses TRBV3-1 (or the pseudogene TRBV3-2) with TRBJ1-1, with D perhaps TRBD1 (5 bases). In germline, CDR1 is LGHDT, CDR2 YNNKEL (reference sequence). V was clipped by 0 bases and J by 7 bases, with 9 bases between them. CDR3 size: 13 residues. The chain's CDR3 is CASSQDHGGEAFF. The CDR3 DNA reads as TGTGCCAGCAGCCAAGATCACGGGGGTGAAGCTTTCTTT.

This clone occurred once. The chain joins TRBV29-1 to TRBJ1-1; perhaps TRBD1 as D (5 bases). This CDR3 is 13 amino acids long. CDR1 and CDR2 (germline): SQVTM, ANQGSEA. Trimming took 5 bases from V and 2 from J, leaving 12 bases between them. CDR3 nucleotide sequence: TGCAGCGTTATATCGACAGTAAACACTGAAGCTTTCTTT. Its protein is CSVISTVNTEAFF.

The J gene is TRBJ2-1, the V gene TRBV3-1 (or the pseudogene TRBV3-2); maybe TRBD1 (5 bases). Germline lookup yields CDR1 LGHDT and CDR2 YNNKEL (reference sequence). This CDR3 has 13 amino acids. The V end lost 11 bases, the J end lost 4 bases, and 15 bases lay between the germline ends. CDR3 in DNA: TGTGCCTCACAATCGGCAGGGTACAATGAGCAGTTCTTC. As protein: CASQSAGYNEQFF.

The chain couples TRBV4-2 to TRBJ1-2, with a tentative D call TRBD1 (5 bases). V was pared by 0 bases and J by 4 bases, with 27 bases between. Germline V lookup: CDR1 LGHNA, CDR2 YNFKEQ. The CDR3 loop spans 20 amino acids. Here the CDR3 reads CASSQDLGSPEEQELYGYTF. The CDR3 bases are TGTGCCAGCAGCCAAGATTTGGGGTCCCCCGAGGAACAGGAGCTCTATGGCTACACCTTC.

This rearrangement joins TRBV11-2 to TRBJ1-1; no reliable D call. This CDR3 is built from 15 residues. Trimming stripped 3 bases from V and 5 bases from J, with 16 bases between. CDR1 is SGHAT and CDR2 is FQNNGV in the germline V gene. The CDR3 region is CASSLRPQTGTEAFF. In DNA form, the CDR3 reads TGTGCCAGCAGCTTGAGACCCCAAACGGGAACTGAAGCTTTCTTT. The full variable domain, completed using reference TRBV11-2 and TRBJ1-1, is EAGVAQSPRYKIIEKRQSVAFWCNPISGHATLYWYQQILGQGPKLLIQFQNNGVVDDSQLPKDRFSAERLKGVDSTLKIQPAKLEDSAVYLCASSLRPQTGTEAFFGQGTRLTVV.

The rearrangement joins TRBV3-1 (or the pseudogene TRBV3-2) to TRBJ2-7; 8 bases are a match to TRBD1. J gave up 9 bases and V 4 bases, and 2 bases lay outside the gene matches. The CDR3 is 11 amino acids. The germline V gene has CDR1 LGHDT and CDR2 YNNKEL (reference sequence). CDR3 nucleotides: TGTGCCAGCAGCCTCGGACAGGGGCAGTACTTC. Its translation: CASSLGQGQYF.

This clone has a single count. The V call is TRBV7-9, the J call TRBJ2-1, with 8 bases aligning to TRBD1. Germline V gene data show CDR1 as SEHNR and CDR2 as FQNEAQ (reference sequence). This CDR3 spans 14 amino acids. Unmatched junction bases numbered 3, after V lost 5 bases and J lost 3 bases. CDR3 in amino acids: CASSLGQGYNEQFF. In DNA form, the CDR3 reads TGTGCCAGCAGCCTTGGACAGGGCTACAATGAGCAGTTCTTC.

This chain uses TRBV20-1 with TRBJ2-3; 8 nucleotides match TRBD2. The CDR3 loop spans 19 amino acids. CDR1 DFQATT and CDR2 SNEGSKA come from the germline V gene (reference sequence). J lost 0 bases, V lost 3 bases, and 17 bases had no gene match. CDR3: CSASGLFLAGHSSTDTQYF. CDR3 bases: TGCAGTGCTAGTGGGTTATTCTTAGCGGGGCATTCTAGCACAGATACGCAGTATTTT.

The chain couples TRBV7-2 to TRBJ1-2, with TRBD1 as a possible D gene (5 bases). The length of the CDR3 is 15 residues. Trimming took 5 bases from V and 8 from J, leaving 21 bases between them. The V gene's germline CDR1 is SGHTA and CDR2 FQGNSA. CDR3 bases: TGTGCCAGCAGCGAACAAGGACACTCCCTGGTAGGCTACACCTTC. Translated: CASSEQGHSLVGYTF. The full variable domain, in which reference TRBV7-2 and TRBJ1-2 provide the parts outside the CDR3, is GAGVSQSPSNKVTEKGKDVELRCDPISGHTALYWYRQSLGQGLEFLIYFQGNSAPDKSGLPSDRFSAERTGGSVSTLTIQRTQQEDSAVYLCASSEQGHSLVGYTFGSGTRLTVV.